The source of this T cell receptor (beta chain) is a study of blood T cells in healthy people across ages. Findings and limits, study-wide: Unsorted PBMCs prevented conclusive naive versus antigen-experienced comparison.

V was trimmed by 5 bases and J by 7 bases, leaving 15 bases between them. CDR1 is MDHEN, CDR2 SYDVKM, per germline. This CDR3 has 14 amino acids. As regards this clonotype: Its specificity is unknown.

Primed by a sample-barcoded 5' primer and a J-beta primer mix, a second PCR proceeded for about 6 to 11 cycles. TCRdb reanalysed the 5' RACE reads using MiXCR and keeps one entry per CDR3 protein. The sample yields hundreds of thousands of distinct CDR3 sequences, less than 45% seen once. This receptor was taken from a man older than 75 in good health. Sequenced sample: blood. The chain links TRBV28 to TRBJ2-1, with D unclear. CDR3 nucleotide sequence: TGTGCCAGCAGTCGCCTCCAAAGGCTAAATGAGCAGTTCTTC. Protein product: CASSRLQRLNEQFF.